Listed here is a single T cell receptor beta chain. No antigen is known for it. No base qualities exist here, and no much larger clone lies one base off it. Participants in the prospective study were enrolled through a virtual design, were aged roughly 18 to 90 years, and lived in roughly 25 United States geographic areas. In the prospective study, cohorts were assigned on the basis of participant-reported clinical history obtained from a screening survey and a study questionnaire. Mobile phlebotomists in the prospective study collected whole blood, serum and a nasopharyngeal or oropharyngeal swab from every participant. Additional blood draws and questionnaires over an approximately 2-month period could optionally be provided by prospective study participants. Before DNA extraction, blood samples from the prospective study were shipped at room temperature or frozen. The immunoSEQ Assay, a bias-controlled multiplex PCR, was used to amplify TCRbeta CDR3 regions from genomic DNA. The authors' pipeline ran thus. The number of nucleated cells in each sample was estimated from the amplification of reference gene primers within the assay. To quantify the absolute abundance of each unique TCRbeta CDR3 rearrangement, sequence reads were collapsed and filtered. For each sample, productive Simpson clonality was calculated by taking the square root of Simpson's diversity index across productive rearrangements. TCRdb carries this immuneACCESS record with in-frame sequences only. Its versions omit some clonotypes, under half of them owing to an unresolved V gene in the studies checked, with the rest unexplained. V and J calls and clone size follow that table, whereas D and trimming were derived from the DNA. Across this sample there are over 200,000 clones, with 85% to 90% seen only once. Jointly, the top ten make up 3.5% to 4.5% of the sample.

The sample belongs to a study of blood T cell repertoires in COVID-19 (dated by TCRdb to about 2020). Regarding the complete study: Collaborator samples came from the United States, Italy and Spain and covered acute and convalescent phases of COVID-19. The material from the prospective study consisted of cDNA or gDNA derived from T cells, B-cell-depleted T cells, or PBMCs. The dataset comprised deeply sampled blood TCRbeta repertoires from subjects exposed to, actively infected with, or recovered from COVID-19. The repertoires were released in a freely available public database intended as a resource for research on the immune response to SARS-CoV-2. Samples were obtained from the ongoing ImmuneRACE study (first 160 participants) and from some 1,300 subjects provided by 6 global collaborators. The sample metadata nearly always contained a de-identified subject ID, COVID-19 status, age in years and sex. Where available, HLA class I and class II types were obtained from metadata supplied by the sample provider rather than from assay-based typing.

On the study overall, not on this receptor specifically: How much clinical and demographic metadata was included differed by source and by participant, and the metadata was provided uncurated.

CDR1 and CDR2 were assigned from the germline V gene (reference sequence) as SGHNT and YYREEE. Ends trimmed: V by 3 bases, J by 6 bases; bases unmatched to a gene: 3. Including cysteine and phenylalanine, the CDR3 has 13 amino acids. Here the CDR3 DNA is all that survives: 39 bases in frame from base 1. The clonotype originates from a woman in her 30s with acute COVID-19. The rearrangement joined TRBV5-4 to TRBJ2-3, and 8 bases in between align with TRBD2. Material: PBMCs or T cells enriched from blood (not recorded which). This receptor carries the CDR3 CASSSPGGDTQYF. The DNA reads TGTGCCAGCAGCTCCCCGGGGGGGGATACGCAGTATTTT.